A single sample is the source of the 20 T cell receptor beta chains below, sequenced in a study of spatial heterogeneity in lung cancer. Documented time point: blood at routine non-recurrence follow-up after resection. Whole RNA from tumor, nontumor lung or frozen PBMC was sequenced unsorted. One entry per CDR3 protein results from TCRdb running MiXCR on the 5' RACE reads. Altogether 95,000 to 130,000 distinct CDR3 sequences are present, 9% to 15% being singletons, with the ten largest covering approximately 16%. The sample consisted of PBMCs, taken at follow-up. Receptors originate from a male donor with early-stage non-small cell lung cancer.

A few counts support this clonotype. The rearrangement uses TRBV10-1 and TRBJ1-5, with D uncertain. The CDR3 runs to 12 residues. Trimming cost V 8 bases and J 6 bases, with 11 bases left between them. Looked up from germline, CDR1 is WNHNN and CDR2 is SYGVQD (reference sequence). CDR3 in amino acids: CASSRVAQPQHF. In DNA form, the CDR3 reads TGCGCCAGCTCCAGAGTTGCTCAGCCCCAGCATTTT.

This clonotype was observed many times. CDR3 nucleotides: TGTGCCAGCAGCTCCCGGGACAGGGGCAACTATGGCTACACCTTC. Protein sequence: CASSSRDRGNYGYTF. The chain links TRBV6-6 to TRBJ1-2; 10 bases are a match to TRBD1. Germline CDR1 and CDR2: MNHNY and SVGAGI (reference sequence). The V and J ends lost 6 bases and 2 bases, in that order; junction bases with no gene match: 6. This CDR3 is 15 amino acids long.

This chain uses TRBV12-3 or TRBV12-4 with TRBJ2-3; D call uncertain. V was shortened by 3 bases and J by 3 bases, with 16 bases between the two germline ends. This CDR3 is 16 amino acids long. The CDR3 DNA reads TGTGCCAGCAGTTTTTCCCCGAAGGGAAAAACAGATACGCAGTATTTT. This gives the protein CASSFSPKGKTDTQYF.

This chain joins TRBV5-1 and TRBJ1-1, with 7 bases aligning to TRBD1. Trimming at V came to 5 bases and at J to 4 bases, leaving 5 bases not matched to a gene. There are 13 residues in the CDR3. Germline V gene data show CDR1 as SGHRS and CDR2 as YFSETQ. The CDR3 DNA is TGCGCCAGCAGGAATGGACAGGTCACTGAAGCTTTCTTT. It yields the protein CASRNGQVTEAFF.

This clonotype was recorded a few times. The chain uses TRBV20-1 and TRBJ1-5; D gene unclear. The CDR3 spans 13 residues. The V gene lost 3 bases and the J gene lost 3 bases, with 9 bases spanning the gap. The germline CDR1 and CDR2 sequences are DFQATT and SNEGSKA (reference sequence). The CDR3 here is CSASSTVNQPQHF. CDR3 nucleotides: TGCAGTGCTAGCTCTACCGTCAATCAGCCCCAGCATTTT.

This clonotype occurred many times. The V and J genes are TRBV29-1 and TRBJ2-5; D remains unclear. The ends were cut back, 4 bases at V and 5 bases at J, with 17 bases in the middle. CDR3 size: 14 residues. CDR1 SQVTM and CDR2 ANQGSEA come from the germline V gene. The CDR3 DNA is TGCAGCGTTGCCCACCCCAACGCCCCGGAGACCCAGTACTTC. This translates into CSVAHPNAPETQYF.

The V gene is TRBV27, the J gene TRBJ2-4; D is ambiguous. Germline V gene sequence: CDR1 MNHEY, CDR2 SMNVEV (reference sequence). CDR3 size: 14 residues. Trimming shortened V by 4 bases and J by 7 bases, and 14 bases separated the two germline ends. The CDR3, as DNA: TGTGCCAGCAGTTCGGCCCCCGGTTTCAACATTCAGTACTTC. Translating gives CASSSAPGFNIQYF.

This clonotype was detected only a few times. The rearrangement uses TRBV29-1 and TRBJ2-2; perhaps TRBD1 as D (5 bases). Trimming removed 3 bases from V and 0 bases from J, with 5 bases in between. This CDR3 contains 13 residues. Germline CDR1 SQVTM, CDR2 ANQGSEA. DNA of the CDR3: TGCAGCGTTGAGACAGCGAACACCGGGGAGCTGTTTTTT. This translates into CSVETANTGELFF.

This clonotype was detected ten times or more. The V and J genes are TRBV29-1 and TRBJ1-3; D remains ambiguous. This CDR3 is built from 12 residues. Germline CDR1 and CDR2: SQVTM and ANQGSEA. The V and J ends lost 4 bases and 1 base respectively, with 5 bases between them. The CDR3 here is CSVAKSGNTIYF. The CDR3 DNA reads as TGCAGCGTTGCAAAATCTGGAAACACCATATATTTT.

This clonotype was counted only a few times. The V gene is TRBV5-1, the J gene TRBJ1-6, with D maybe TRBD1 (5 bases). Trimming shortened V by 1 base and J by 8 bases, and 13 bases separated the two germline ends. The CDR3 consists of 15 residues. CDR1 is SGHRS, CDR2 YFSETQ, per germline. Here the CDR3 DNA reads TGCGCCAGCAGCTTGAAGGGGCAGACGGATTCACCCCTCCACTTT. This translates into CASSLKGQTDSPLHF.

The sample holds many counts of this clonotype. CDR3 bases: TGTGCCACCAGCAGAGGGGGAGGCATGAACACTGAAGCTTTCTTT. Amino acids: CATSRGGGMNTEAFF. The chain carries TRBV15 and TRBJ1-1; D remains ambiguous. V gave up 1 base and J gave up 0 bases, with 9 bases separating them. The CDR3 is 15 amino acids. From germline, CDR1 is LNHNV and CDR2 YYDKDF (reference sequence).

This chain links TRBV13 with TRBJ2-7; D is possibly TRBD2 (5 bases). The CDR3 sequence is 15 residues long. Germline loops: CDR1 PRHDT, CDR2 FYEKMQ (reference sequence). Trimming shortened V by 1 base and J by 1 base, and 11 bases separated the two germline ends. Here the CDR3 DNA reads TGTGCCAGCAGCTTAGCGGCAAGGGAGTCCTACGAGCAGTACTTC. Its protein product is CASSLAARESYEQYF.

This clonotype was seen more than once but under ten times. V usage is TRBV2 and J usage is TRBJ2-3; 10 bases agree with TRBD2. V shed 10 bases and J 3 bases; nucleotides not matched to a gene: 10. Germline V gene sequence: CDR1 SNHLY, CDR2 FYNNEI. This CDR3 is 15 amino acids long. The CDR3: CATRAGGPETDTQYF. DNA of the CDR3: TGTGCCACCAGAGCGGGGGGGCCAGAGACAGATACGCAGTATTTT.

Ten or more counts support this clonotype. This chain connects TRBV29-1 to TRBJ2-1; maybe TRBD1 (6 bases). CDR1 and CDR2 from the germline V gene are SQVTM and ANQGSEA. This CDR3 comprises 13 residues. The V and J ends lost 0 bases and 8 bases respectively, with 11 bases between them. The CDR3 sequence is CSVEDGKGDEQFF. In DNA form, the CDR3 reads TGCAGCGTTGAAGATGGAAAGGGGGATGAGCAGTTCTTC.

This sequence joins TRBV24-1 and TRBJ1-1; TRBD1 is a possible D gene (6 bases). Trimming left V 4 bases short and J 8 bases short, with 16 bases between. CDR1 KGHDR and CDR2 SFDVKD come from the germline V gene. This CDR3 spans 14 amino acids. The chain's CDR3 is CATSDSTGMTEAFF. The DNA for the CDR3 is TGTGCCACCAGTGACAGCACAGGGATGACGGAAGCTTTCTTT.

This clonotype appeared many times. The V call is TRBV6-5, the J call TRBJ1-2, with D tentatively TRBD1 (6 bases). Germline V gene lookup returns CDR1 MNHEY and CDR2 SVGAGI. CDR3 length equals 15 residues. The V end was cut by 6 bases, the J end by 1 base, with 15 bases between. The CDR3 coding sequence is TGTGCCAGCAGACAACAGGGCTTAATTAACTATGGCTACACCTTC. Translation: CASRQQGLINYGYTF.

This clonotype was seen only a few times. The genes are TRBV6-5 and TRBJ1-1; D unresolved. Germline V gives CDR1 MNHEY, CDR2 SVGAGI. Trimming left V 5 bases short and J 3 bases short, with 28 bases between. There are 19 residues in the CDR3. CDR3 coding DNA: TGTGCCAGCAGTACCAGAGAGAACATTGCAGGTTCGTGGGACACTGAAGCTTTCTTT. Residues: CASSTRENIAGSWDTEAFF.

CDR3: CASSVDRGDNQPQHF. CDR3 coding DNA: TGTGCCAGCAGTGTTGACAGGGGGGACAATCAGCCCCAGCATTTT. The chain uses TRBV27 and TRBJ1-5; 9 bases map to TRBD1. Trimming at V came to 5 bases and at J to 3 bases, leaving 5 bases not matched to a gene. The CDR3 runs 15 residues. Germline V gene sequence: CDR1 MNHEY, CDR2 SMNVEV (reference sequence).

This chain connects TRBV18 to TRBJ2-1; no clear D. There are 13 residues in the CDR3. Deletions cut 0 bases from V and 8 bases from J, with 8 bases between. Germline V gene lookup returns CDR1 KGHSH and CDR2 LQKENI. CDR3 residues: CASSPPTRHEQFF. CDR3 DNA: TGTGCCAGCTCACCACCGACGAGGCATGAGCAGTTCTTC.

The J gene is TRBJ1-4, the V gene TRBV27; D gene uncertain. This CDR3 contains 15 residues. Trimming removed 6 bases from V and 5 bases from J, with 16 bases in between. From germline, CDR1 is MNHEY and CDR2 SMNVEV (reference sequence). The CDR3 loop is CASRGGGSLNEKLFF. The CDR3, as DNA: TGTGCCAGCAGGGGAGGAGGGAGTTTGAATGAAAAACTGTTTTTT.